The T cell receptor beta chain under discussion was sequenced for a study of identical twins. V dropped 2 bases and J dropped 8 bases, with 9 bases sitting between them. The germline V gene has CDR1 MNHEY and CDR2 SVGAGI. CDR3 length: 12 residues. Each CDR3 protein gets one entry after TCRdb re-called the 5' RACE reads with MiXCR. The table shows around 680,000 distinct CDR3 sequences, with under 9% occurring only once. This sample was also put to use in a study of yellow fever vaccine responses in identical twins.

The gene calls are TRBV6-5 and TRBJ1-2; a weak D match, TRBD1 (5 bases). The sequence came from a woman between 18 and 29 years old in good health. What was sequenced was PBMCs. Here the CDR3 DNA reads TGTGCCAGCAGTTACGGGACGGGAGGCTACACCTTC. It translates to CASSYGTGGYTF.